This T cell receptor (beta chain) was sequenced for a study of human T cells and chemical hapten exposure. Whole-study context: Donors were sensitized with 2% DPC on the upper inner arm. Whole-study results and caveats: Among TCRs, those above 1 in 1000 frequency were unaffected by DPC sensitization. Because they had alopecia, donors may respond immunologically unlike healthy people.

This clonotype was recorded at least ten times. Its antigen is unknown. Time point described: pre-sensitization, week 0. The sample's treatment: therapeutic diphenylcyclopropenone sensitization with weekly scalp DPC. The study's library attached unique molecular identifiers to single cDNA molecules. TCRdb reanalysed the RACE reads using MiXCR and keeps one entry per CDR3 protein. Of about 380,000 distinct CDR3 sequences listed, approximately 5% are singletons. Trimming took off 6 bases at V and 3 bases at J, with 11 bases between the two ends. The length of the CDR3 is 14 residues. J is TRBJ1-4 and V is TRBV12-3 or TRBV12-4; D is ambiguous. This receptor was identified in a woman in her 50s with alopecia areata. Some clones in this sample may be carry-over from other donors' samples. The material sequenced was whole blood, taken in connection with sensitization to the hapten diphenylcyclopropenone (DPC). The CDR3 is CASSRRRANEKLFF. DNA for the CDR3: TGTGCCAGCAGCCGGCGGCGAGCTAATGAAAAACTGTTTTTT.